This TCR beta chain was identified in a study of cytomegalovirus exposure and HLA in healthy donors. Healthy bone marrow donors made up the cohort. The study, taken as a whole, reports: In a later analysis, at a false discovery rate of 0.05, about 15,000 TCR beta sequences were associated with HLA alleles.

On this clone itself: Its cognate antigen is unknown.

The PCR contained 60 Vbeta and 13 Jbeta primers. Per the authors' pipeline: As a later analysis found, there were 70 million to 90 million unique TCR beta chains, of which roughly 11 million were shared. Using immunoSEQ multiplex PCR, the repertoire was profiled, and TCRdb retains in-frame clones only, with some absent. Clonal size and the V and J genes are those of that table, whereas D and trimming came from the DNA. The top ten hold about 3.6% of the sample, which has 95,000 to 100,000 clones, 75% to 90% seen once. The CDR3 covers 13 residues. Germline CDR1 and CDR2: SGHDT and YYEEEE. V was clipped by 4 bases and J by 3 bases, with 11 bases between them.

The sequence was collected from a man aged 30 to 39 in good health and CMV-seronegative. The chain uses TRBV5-6 and TRBJ2-7; the D gene is possibly TRBD1 (5 bases). Sequencing used PBMCs. CDR3 protein: CASSPTVNYEQYF. The CDR3 DNA reads TGTGCCAGCAGCCCGACAGTAAACTACGAGCAGTACTTC. The full variable domain, rest sourced from reference TRBV5-6 and TRBJ2-7, is DAGVTQSPTHLIKTRGQQVTLRCSPKSGHDTVSWYQQALGQGPQFIFQYYEEEERQRGNFPDRFSGHQFPNYSSELNVNALLLGDSALYLCASSPTVNYEQYFGPGTRLTVT.